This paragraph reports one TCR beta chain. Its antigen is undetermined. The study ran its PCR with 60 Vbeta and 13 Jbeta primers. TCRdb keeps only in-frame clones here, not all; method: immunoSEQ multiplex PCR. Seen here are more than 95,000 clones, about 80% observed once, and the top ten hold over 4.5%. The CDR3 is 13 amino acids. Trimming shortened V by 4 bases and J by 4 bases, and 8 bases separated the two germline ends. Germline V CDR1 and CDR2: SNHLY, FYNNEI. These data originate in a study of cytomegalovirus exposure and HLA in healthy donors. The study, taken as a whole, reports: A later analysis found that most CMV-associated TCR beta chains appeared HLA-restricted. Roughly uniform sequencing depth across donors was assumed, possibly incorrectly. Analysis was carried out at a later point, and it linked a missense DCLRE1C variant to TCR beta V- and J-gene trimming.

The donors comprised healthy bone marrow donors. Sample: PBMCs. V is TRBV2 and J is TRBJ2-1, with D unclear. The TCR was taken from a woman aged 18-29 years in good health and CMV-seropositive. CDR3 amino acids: CASSVLEYNEQFF. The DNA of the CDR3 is TGTGCCAGCAGTGTGCTAGAGTACAATGAGCAGTTCTTC. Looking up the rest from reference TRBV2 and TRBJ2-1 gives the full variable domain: EPEVTQTPSHQVTQMGQEVILRCVPISNHLYFYWYRQILGQKVEFLVSFYNNEISEKSEIFDDQFSVERPDGSNFTLKIRSTKLEDSAMYFCASSVLEYNEQFFGPGTRLTVL.